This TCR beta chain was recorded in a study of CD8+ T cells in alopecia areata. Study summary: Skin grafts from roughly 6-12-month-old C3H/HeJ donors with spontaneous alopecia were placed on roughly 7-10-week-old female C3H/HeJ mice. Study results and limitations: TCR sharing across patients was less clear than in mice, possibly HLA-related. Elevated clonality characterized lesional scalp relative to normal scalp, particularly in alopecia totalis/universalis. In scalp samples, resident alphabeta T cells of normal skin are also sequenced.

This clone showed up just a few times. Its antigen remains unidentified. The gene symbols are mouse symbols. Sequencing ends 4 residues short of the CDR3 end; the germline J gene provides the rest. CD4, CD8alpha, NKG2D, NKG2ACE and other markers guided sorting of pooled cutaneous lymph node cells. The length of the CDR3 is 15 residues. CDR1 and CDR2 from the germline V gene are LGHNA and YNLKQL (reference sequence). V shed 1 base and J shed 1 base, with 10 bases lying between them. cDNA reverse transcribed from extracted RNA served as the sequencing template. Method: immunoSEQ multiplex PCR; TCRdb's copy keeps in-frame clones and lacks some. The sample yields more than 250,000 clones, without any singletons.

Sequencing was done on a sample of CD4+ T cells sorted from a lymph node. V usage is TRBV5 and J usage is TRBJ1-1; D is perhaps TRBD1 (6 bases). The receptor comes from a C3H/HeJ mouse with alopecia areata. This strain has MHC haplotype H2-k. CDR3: CASSQALQGNTEVFF. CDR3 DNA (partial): TGTGCCAGCAGCCAAGCCCTACAGGGAAACACA.